The next 2 T cell receptor beta chains were all read from a single sample in a study of blood T cell repertoires in COVID-19. Sequenced by immunoSEQ multiplex PCR; TCRdb stores in-frame clones only, minus some. The table includes around 100,000 clones, around nine tenths detected once. The sequenced sample was peripheral blood. The receptor set was obtained from a man in his forties with acute or convalescent COVID-19.

The chain carries TRBV7-8 and TRBJ2-7, with 8 bases fitting TRBD2. The ends lost 2 bases at V and 2 bases at J; junction bases unmatched: 2. The CDR3 contains 14 residues. Germline assignment: CDR1 SGHVS and CDR2 FQNEAQ. The CDR3 spells CASSLTSGPYEQYF. As DNA, the CDR3 is TGTGCCAGCAGCTTAACTAGCGGCCCCTACGAGCAGTACTTC.

J is TRBJ1-1 and V is TRBV6-2 or TRBV6-3; 9 bases fit TRBD1. From germline, CDR1 is MNHEY and CDR2 SVGEGT. The CDR3 totals 12 residues. Losses at the gene ends were 4 bases for V and 7 bases for J; bases not matched to a gene: 1. CDR3 protein: CASSSTGGEAFF. The CDR3 DNA is TGTGCCAGCAGTTCGACAGGGGGTGAAGCTTTCTTT.